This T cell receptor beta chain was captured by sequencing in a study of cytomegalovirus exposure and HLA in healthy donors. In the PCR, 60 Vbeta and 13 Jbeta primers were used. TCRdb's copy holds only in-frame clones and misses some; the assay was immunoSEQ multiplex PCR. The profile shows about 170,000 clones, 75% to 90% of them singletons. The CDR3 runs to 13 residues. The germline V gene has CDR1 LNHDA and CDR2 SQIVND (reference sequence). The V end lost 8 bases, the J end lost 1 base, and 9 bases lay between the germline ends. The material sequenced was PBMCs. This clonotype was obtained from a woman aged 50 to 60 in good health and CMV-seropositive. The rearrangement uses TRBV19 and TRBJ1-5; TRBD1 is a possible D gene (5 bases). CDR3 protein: CASDRGSNQPQHF. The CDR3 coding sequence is TGTGCCAGTGATCGGGGGAGCAATCAGCCCCAGCATTTT.